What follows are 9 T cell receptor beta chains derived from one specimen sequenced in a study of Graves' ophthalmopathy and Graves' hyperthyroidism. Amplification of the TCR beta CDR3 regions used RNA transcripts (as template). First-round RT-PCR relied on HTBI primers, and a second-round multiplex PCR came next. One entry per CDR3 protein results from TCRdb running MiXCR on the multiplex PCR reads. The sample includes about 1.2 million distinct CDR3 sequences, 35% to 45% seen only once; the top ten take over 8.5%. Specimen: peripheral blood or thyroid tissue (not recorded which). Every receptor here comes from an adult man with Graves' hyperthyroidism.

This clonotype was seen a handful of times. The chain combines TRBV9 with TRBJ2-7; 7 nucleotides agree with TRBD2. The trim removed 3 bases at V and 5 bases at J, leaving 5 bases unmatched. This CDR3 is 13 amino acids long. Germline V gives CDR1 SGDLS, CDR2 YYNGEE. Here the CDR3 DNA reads TGTGCCAGCAGCGAAAGGACTAGTGACGAGCAGTACTTC. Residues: CASSERTSDEQYF. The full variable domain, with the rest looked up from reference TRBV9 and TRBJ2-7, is DSGVTQTPKHLITATGQRVTLRCSPRSGDLSVYWYQQSLDQGLQFLIQYYNGEERAKGNILERFSAQQFPDLHSELNLSSLELGDSALYFCASSERTSDEQYFGPGTRLTVT.

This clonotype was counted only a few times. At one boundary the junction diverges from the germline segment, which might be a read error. CDR3 nucleotides: TGCAGTGCCCTGCGGACTAGCGGGGGGGCTGAGACCCGGTACTTC. It specifies CSALRTSGGAETRYF. This chain joins TRBV20-1 and TRBJ2-5, with 15 bases aligning to TRBD2. Germline CDR1 and CDR2: DFQATT and SNEGSKA (reference sequence). CDR3 length: 15 amino acids.

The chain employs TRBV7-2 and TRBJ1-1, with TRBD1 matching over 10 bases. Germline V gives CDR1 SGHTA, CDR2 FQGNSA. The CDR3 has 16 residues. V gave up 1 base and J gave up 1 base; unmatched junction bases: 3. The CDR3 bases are TGTGCCAGCAGCTTAGAGCGGACAGGGGGGAACACTGAAGCTTTCTTT. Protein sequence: CASSLERTGGNTEAFF.

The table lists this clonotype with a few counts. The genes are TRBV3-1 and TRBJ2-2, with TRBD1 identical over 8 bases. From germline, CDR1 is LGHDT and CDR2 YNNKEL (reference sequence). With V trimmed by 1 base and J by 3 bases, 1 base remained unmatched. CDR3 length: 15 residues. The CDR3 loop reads CASSQGQGHTGELFF. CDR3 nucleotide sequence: TGTGCCAGCAGCCAAGGACAGGGGCACACCGGGGAGCTGTTTTTT.

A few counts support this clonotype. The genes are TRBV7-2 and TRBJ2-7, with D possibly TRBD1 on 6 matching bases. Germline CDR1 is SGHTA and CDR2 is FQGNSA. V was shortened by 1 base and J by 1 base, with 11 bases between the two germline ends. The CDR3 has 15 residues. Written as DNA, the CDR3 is TGTGCCAGCAGCTTAGAGGGGGTGGGGTCCTACGAGCAGTACTTC. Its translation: CASSLEGVGSYEQYF.

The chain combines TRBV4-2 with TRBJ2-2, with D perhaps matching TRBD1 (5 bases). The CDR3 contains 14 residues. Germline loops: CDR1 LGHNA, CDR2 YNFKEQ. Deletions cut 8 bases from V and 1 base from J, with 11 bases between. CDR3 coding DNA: TGTGCCAGCGACCGGACAAGGAACACCGGGGAGCTGTTTTTT. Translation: CASDRTRNTGELFF.

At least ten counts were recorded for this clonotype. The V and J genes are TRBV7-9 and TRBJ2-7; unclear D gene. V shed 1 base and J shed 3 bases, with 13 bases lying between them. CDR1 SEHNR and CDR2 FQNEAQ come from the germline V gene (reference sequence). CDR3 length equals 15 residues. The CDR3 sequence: CASSLEVGIVYEQYF. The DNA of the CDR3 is TGTGCCAGCAGCTTAGAGGTTGGAATAGTCTACGAGCAGTACTTC. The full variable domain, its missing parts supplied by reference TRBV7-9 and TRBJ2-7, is DTGVSQNPRHKITKRGQNVTFRCDPISEHNRLYWYRQTLGQGPEFLTYFQNEAQLEKSRLLSDRFSAERPKGSFSTLEIQRTEQGDSAMYLCASSLEVGIVYEQYFGPGTRLTVT.

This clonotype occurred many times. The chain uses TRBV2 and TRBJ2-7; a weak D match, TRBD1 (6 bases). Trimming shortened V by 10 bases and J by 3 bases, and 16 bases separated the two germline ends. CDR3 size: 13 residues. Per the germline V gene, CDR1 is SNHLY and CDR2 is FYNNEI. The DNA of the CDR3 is TGTGCCACCCAACAGGGATCGGGCTACGAGCAGTACTTC. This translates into CATQQGSGYEQYF.

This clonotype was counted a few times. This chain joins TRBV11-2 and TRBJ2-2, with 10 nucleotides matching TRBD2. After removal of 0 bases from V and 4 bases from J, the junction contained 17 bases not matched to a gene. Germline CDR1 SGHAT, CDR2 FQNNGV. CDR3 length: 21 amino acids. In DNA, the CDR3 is TGTGCCAGCAGCTTAGATCTCAGACTAGCGGGTATCCTAGCTCGCACCGGGGAGCTGTTTTTT. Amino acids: CASSLDLRLAGILARTGELFF.